The T cell receptor (beta chain) under discussion was sequenced for a study of blood T cells in healthy people across ages. Together with a sample-barcoded 5' primer, a J-beta primer mix was included in a second PCR lasting roughly 6 to 12 cycles. TCRdb reanalysed the 5' RACE reads using MiXCR and keeps one entry per CDR3 protein. The sample lists about 670,000 distinct CDR3 sequences; roughly half were seen once. Turning to this clonotype: A junction end diverges from the germline sequence, so it may reflect a read error.

The CDR3 consists of 15 residues. Germline lookup yields CDR1 MGHDK and CDR2 SYGVNS. Staff drew approximately 9.7 milliliters of peripheral blood from each donor. The receptor was derived from a woman over 75 in good health. The specimen sequenced was blood. The chain employs TRBV25-1 and TRBJ2-4; TRBD2 agrees at 10 bases. CDR3 bases: TGTGCCAGCAGTGGATGGACTAGCGGTAAAAGCATTCAGTACTTC. Its protein is CASSGWTSGKSIQYF.